This T cell receptor (beta chain) came from a study of cytomegalovirus exposure and HLA in healthy donors. Study observations and caveats: Sequencing likely produced, as an artifact, a cluster of highly shared sequence variants. Earlier results showed most TCR beta V segments being productive about 87% or about 30% of the time.

Both 60 Vbeta primers and 13 Jbeta primers went into the PCR. Assay used: immunoSEQ multiplex PCR; TCRdb lists only in-frame clones, some missing. Among about 110,000 clones, 70% were seen once, and the ten largest hold around 8.2%. As for this clone: Antigen: not known. Relative to the germline gene, one junction end is altered; a read error may explain this.

The length of the CDR3 is 13 residues. CDR1 is ENHRY and CDR2 is SYGVKD in the germline V gene. This chain joins TRBV10-3 and TRBJ1-2; possibly TRBD1 for D (5 bases). The source material was PBMCs. This receptor was taken from a man under 40 in good health and CMV-seropositive. The CDR3 sequence: CAITEGPGSGYTF. As DNA, the CDR3 is TGTGCCATCACTGAGGGTCCAGGGTCTGGCTACACCTTC.